Below are 25 T cell receptor beta chains sequenced from a single sample in a study of blood T cell repertoires in COVID-19. Clones were read by immunoSEQ multiplex PCR, and TCRdb kept only the in-frame ones, dropping some. The table has around 28,000 clones, about 80% seen once; the top ten hold about 15%. Sequencing used peripheral blood. These TCRs come from a man aged 70 or older with active COVID-19.

This chain uses TRBV23-1 with TRBJ2-5, with TRBD1 matching over 7 bases. TRBV23-1 is recorded as an ORF, its role being uncertain. The CDR3 runs to 17 residues. J lost 1 base, V lost 2 bases, and 10 bases had no gene match. CDR3: CASSQQGTETTQETQYF. For the CDR3, the DNA is TGCGCCAGCAGTCAACAAGGGACAGAAACTACCCAAGAGACCCAGTACTTC.

The chain uses TRBV30 and TRBJ2-7; 9 nucleotides agree with TRBD1. The CDR3 totals 13 residues. Germline assignment: CDR1 GTSNPN and CDR2 SVGIG (reference sequence). V shed 3 bases and J 6 bases; nucleotides not matched to a gene: 6. The CDR3 nucleotides read TGTGCCTGGAGCGGGGGACAGGGTGCCGAGCAGTACTTC. Its translation is CAWSGGQGAEQYF.

For this clone: The junction and the germline gene differ at one end; a read error may be behind it. The chain couples TRBV3-1 (or the pseudogene TRBV3-2) to TRBJ2-3, with 8 bases lining up with TRBD2. The CDR3 totals 16 residues. The germline gives CDR1 LGHDT, CDR2 YNNKEL (reference sequence). As DNA, the CDR3 is TGTGCCAGCAGCCCAGTAGCGGGGAGCCGCACAGATATGCAGTATTTT. It translates to CASSPVAGSRTDMQYF.

The V call is TRBV7-8, the J call TRBJ2-3, with 7 bases aligning to TRBD1. The CDR3 sequence is 14 residues long. Unmatched junction bases numbered 8, after V lost 0 bases and J lost 11 bases. Germline assignment: CDR1 SGHVS and CDR2 FQNEAQ. Written as DNA, the CDR3 is TGTGCCAGCAGCTTAGCCACAGGGGCGGCGAGGCAGTATTTT. Translated, it gives CASSLATGAARQYF.

V usage is TRBV21-1 and J usage is TRBJ2-2; the table's D gene call, TRBD2, was not cross checked with the DNA. TRBV21-1 corresponds to a pseudogene. The CDR3 length is 16 residues. The CDR3: CASSKARGKDTGELFF. The CDR3 DNA sequence: TGTGCCAGCAGCAAAGCGAGAGGGAAGGACACCGGGGAGCTGTTTTTT.

The chain is built from TRBV19 and TRBJ2-2, with D unclear. CDR1 is LNHDA, CDR2 SQIVND, per germline (reference sequence). This CDR3 contains 15 residues. V was trimmed by 0 bases and J by 6 bases, leaving 11 bases between them. CDR3 protein: CASSIEASLAGELFF. CDR3 in DNA: TGTGCCAGTAGTATAGAGGCCAGTCTCGCCGGGGAGCTGTTTTTT. The variable domain in full, with the rest retrieved from reference TRBV19 and TRBJ2-2, is DGGITQSPKYLFRKEGQNVTLSCEQNLNHDAMYWYRQDPGQGLRLIYYSQIVNDFQKGDIAEGYSVSREKKESFPLTVTSAQKNPTAFYLCASSIEASLAGELFFGEGSRLTVL.

The chain carries TRBV9 and TRBJ1-5; 7 bases are a match to TRBD1. CDR3 length equals 15 residues. V lost 0 bases, J lost 4 bases, and 4 bases stayed unmatched. Germline values: CDR1 SGDLS, CDR2 YYNGEE. The DNA of the CDR3 is TGTGCCAGCAGCGTAGGGACAGGTAGAAATCAGCCCCAGCATTTT. This gives the protein CASSVGTGRNQPQHF.

The chain employs TRBV5-1 and TRBJ1-3; D gene uncertain. Germline CDR1 reads SGHRS; CDR2 reads YFSETQ. V gave up 1 base and J gave up 4 bases, with 9 bases separating them. The length of the CDR3 is 14 residues. The CDR3 nucleotides read TGCGCCAGCAGCTTGAACAGTCCCGGAAACACCATATATTTT. Protein product: CASSLNSPGNTIYF.

V gene TRBV2 combines with J gene TRBJ1-4; 8 bases align to TRBD1. With 2 bases clipped from V and 10 bases from J, the junction kept 6 bases outside the gene matches. CDR3 size: 14 residues. Per germline, CDR1 SNHLY and CDR2 FYNNEI. The CDR3 reads CASSEYGQGGKLFF. CDR3 nucleotide sequence: TGTGCCAGCAGTGAATACGGACAGGGAGGAAAACTGTTTTTT.

V usage is TRBV21-1 and J usage is TRBJ2-2; TRBD1, the table's D call, lacks a check against the DNA. TRBV21-1 is a recognized pseudogene. The CDR3 extends over 16 amino acids. The CDR3 nucleotides are TGTGCCAGCAGCAAAGGGGACAGGGGATGGGCCGGGGAGCTGTTTTTT. Its translation is CASSKGDRGWAGELFF.

The J gene is TRBJ2-1, the V gene TRBV10-2; tentatively, D is TRBD2 (5 bases). Trimming left V 3 bases short and J 0 bases short, with 12 bases between. Germline V gene sequence: CDR1 WSHSY, CDR2 SAAADI. This CDR3 has 16 residues. CDR3 loop: CASSDRVRDSYNEQFF. In nucleotides, the CDR3 is TGCGCCAGCAGTGATCGGGTGAGGGACTCCTACAATGAGCAGTTCTTC.

The chain recombines TRBV7-5 with TRBJ2-3; the D call in the table, TRBD2, was not verified against the DNA. TRBV7-5 is reported as a pseudogene. The CDR3 has 15 residues. CDR3 sequence: CVRSCSGSAVDTQYF. CDR3 DNA sequence: TGTGTCAGAAGCTGTAGCGGGTCGGCGGTGGATACGCAGTATTTT.

This clone was detected a few times. The chain carries TRBV4-3 and TRBJ1-2; D call uncertain. CDR3 length: 13 amino acids. Trimming pared 0 bases from V and 8 bases from J, leaving 10 bases between. Per germline, CDR1 LGHNA and CDR2 YSLEER. The CDR3: CASSQDRERGYTF. DNA for the CDR3: TGCGCCAGCAGCCAAGATAGGGAGAGGGGCTACACCTTC.

The rearrangement links TRBV9 to TRBJ2-7; D perhaps matches TRBD2 (5 bases). Trimming stripped 3 bases from V and 5 bases from J, with 9 bases between. The CDR3 has 12 residues. Germline CDR1 is SGDLS and CDR2 is YYNGEE. CDR3 in amino acids: CASSERDDEQYF. The CDR3 nucleotides are TGTGCCAGCAGCGAGAGGGATGACGAGCAGTACTTC.

Of note for this clone: Other DNA sequences in the same sample also yield this CDR3. The chain recombines TRBV9 with TRBJ2-2; possible D gene TRBD2, 6 bases. The germline gives CDR1 SGDLS, CDR2 YYNGEE. V was pared by 2 bases and J by 1 base, with 9 bases between. The CDR3 spans 15 residues. CDR3: CASSVGLLNTGELFF. CDR3 in DNA: TGTGCCAGCAGCGTGGGACTGCTGAACACCGGGGAGCTGTTTTTT. The entire variable domain, with the rest obtained from reference TRBV9 and TRBJ2-2, is as follows: DSGVTQTPKHLITATGQRVTLRCSPRSGDLSVYWYQQSLDQGLQFLIQYYNGEERAKGNILERFSAQQFPDLHSELNLSSLELGDSALYFCASSVGLLNTGELFFGEGSRLTVL.

This chain links TRBV21-1 with TRBJ2-2; the D call of TRBD2 is as the table states it, not checked on the DNA. TRBV21-1 is a documented pseudogene. The length of the CDR3 is 16 residues. The CDR3 spells CASILQKGGATGELFF. The CDR3 DNA follows: TGTGCCAGCATCCTACAGAAAGGAGGGGCCACCGGGGAGCTGTTTTTT.

The chain has TRBV6-7 and TRBJ1-5; weak D call: TRBD1 (5 bases). TRBV6-7 is noted as an ORF with a role that remains uncertain. This CDR3 is 13 amino acids long. V was trimmed by 4 bases and J by 3 bases, leaving 7 bases between them. CDR3 residues: CASSSQVNQPQHF. The DNA for the CDR3 is TGTGCCAGCAGTTCACAGGTCAATCAGCCCCAGCATTTT.

The rearrangement links TRBV6-2 or TRBV6-3 to TRBJ1-1, with 9 bases lining up with TRBD1. The V and J ends lost 2 bases and 1 base, in that order; junction bases with no gene match: 17. Germline V CDR1 and CDR2: MNHEY, SVGEGT. The CDR3 is 20 amino acids. In DNA, the CDR3 is TGTGCCAGCAGTTACGTTCTCGGGAGAGGACAGGGGAGTGGGAACACTGAAGCTTTCTTT. This gives the protein CASSYVLGRGQGSGNTEAFF.

The chain couples TRBV7-8 to TRBJ1-5; tentatively, D is TRBD1 (5 bases). The germline V gene encodes CDR1 SGHVS and CDR2 FQNEAQ. CDR3 length equals 17 residues. The V end lost 5 bases, the J end lost 1 base, and 18 bases lay between the germline ends. The CDR3 loop is CASSLGGTSKSNQPQHF. In DNA form, the CDR3 reads TGTGCCAGCAGCCTGGGGGGGACGTCCAAAAGCAATCAGCCCCAGCATTTT.

This clone was seen once. The chain uses TRBV6-5 and TRBJ2-5; 8 nucleotides agree with TRBD1. Losses at the gene ends were 8 bases for V and 2 bases for J; bases not matched to a gene: 7. The CDR3 is 14 amino acids. Germline assignment: CDR1 MNHEY and CDR2 SVGAGI. CDR3: CASDIQGGQETQYF. CDR3 nucleotides: TGTGCCAGCGACATACAGGGGGGTCAAGAGACCCAGTACTTC.

The rearrangement uses TRBV2 and TRBJ1-1, with a tentative D call TRBD1 (6 bases). This CDR3 spans 12 amino acids. Germline CDR1 SNHLY, CDR2 FYNNEI. The V end was cut by 6 bases, the J end by 11 bases, with 16 bases between. Here the CDR3 DNA reads TGTGCCAGCAGCGCCATGACAGGCAGGGCTTTCTTT. It translates to CASSAMTGRAFF.

J is TRBJ1-2 and V is TRBV5-6; no firm D call. V lost 7 bases and J 2 bases, leaving 15 bases between the germline ends. This CDR3 is 14 amino acids long. Germline V gene lookup returns CDR1 SGHDT and CDR2 YYEEEE. This CDR3 reads CASAALTENYGYTF. The CDR3 DNA follows: TGTGCCAGCGCAGCTTTAACAGAAAACTATGGCTACACCTTC.

The chain joins TRBV28 to TRBJ1-6, with D maybe TRBD1 (5 bases). This CDR3 region has 11 residues. The germline V and J ends were trimmed by 6 bases and 8 bases, with 5 bases remaining between them. Germline V gene sequence: CDR1 MDHEN, CDR2 SYDVKM. CDR3 nucleotide sequence: TGTGCCAGCAGGACAGATTCACCCCTCCACTTT. Translating gives CASRTDSPLHF.

The gene calls are TRBV6-1 and TRBJ2-4, with 7 bases lining up with TRBD1. CDR3 length: 15 residues. After removal of 2 bases from V and 9 bases from J, the junction contained 10 bases not matched to a gene. CDR1 is MNHNS and CDR2 is SASEGT in the germline V gene. CDR3 in amino acids: CASSEYGQAIIIQYF. The CDR3 coding sequence is TGTGCCAGCAGTGAATACGGACAGGCTATAATCATTCAGTACTTC.

This chain joins TRBV18 and TRBJ1-2, with 7 bases fitting TRBD1. This CDR3 contains 15 residues. Trimming removed 0 bases from V and 4 bases from J; junction bases left unmatched: 5. Germline CDR1 reads KGHSH; CDR2 reads LQKENI. CDR3 nucleotide sequence: TGTGCCAGCTCACCACCGGGACAGAGTGGCTATGGCTACACCTTC. Its translation is CASSPPGQSGYGYTF.